These 4 T cell receptor beta chains share one sample of origin, sequenced in a study of cytomegalovirus exposure and HLA in healthy donors. The study ran its PCR with 60 Vbeta and 13 Jbeta primers. Clones were sequenced by immunoSEQ multiplex PCR, and TCRdb holds only the in-frame ones, with some missing. Of roughly 150,000 clones listed, about 81% are singletons. The sequenced sample was PBMCs. All receptors come from a young woman in good health and CMV-seronegative.

This chain joins TRBV7-2 and TRBJ2-1; D not certain. The CDR3 covers 15 residues. V lost 4 bases, J lost 4 bases, and 14 bases lay in between. Looked up from germline, CDR1 is SGHTA and CDR2 is FQGNSA. Written as DNA, the CDR3 is TGTGCCAGCAGCTATTACGGGTCCAAATACAATGAGCAGTTCTTC. Residues: CASSYYGSKYNEQFF.

This clone was observed a few times. The chain carries TRBV2 and TRBJ2-1; the match to TRBD1 covers 7 bases. In germline, CDR1 is SNHLY, CDR2 FYNNEI. The CDR3 length is 15 residues. The ends lost 6 bases at V and 0 bases at J; junction bases unmatched: 5. The CDR3 region is CASRSRGSSYNEQFF. The CDR3 DNA reads TGTGCCAGCAGGTCCAGGGGGAGCTCCTACAATGAGCAGTTCTTC.

This clone was seen a single time. The V call is TRBV4-1, the J call TRBJ2-5, with D perhaps matching TRBD1 (6 bases). The V gene lost 1 base and the J gene lost 1 base, with 10 bases spanning the gap. The CDR3 is made up of 15 amino acids. CDR1 MGHRA and CDR2 YSYEKL come from the germline V gene. CDR3 DNA: TGCGCCAGCAGCCAAGCCGGCAGGGGCCAAGAGACCCAGTACTTC. Translating gives CASSQAGRGQETQYF.

The V call is TRBV11-2, the J call TRBJ2-2; TRBD2 matches 10 bases. Germline CDR1 and CDR2: SGHAT and FQNNGV. This CDR3 is 17 amino acids long. V gave up 0 bases and J gave up 6 bases; unmatched junction bases: 7. CDR3 bases: TGTGCCAGCAGCTTAGAATCCCTAGCGGGAGTTCCCGGGGAGCTGTTTTTT. Its translation is CASSLESLAGVPGELFF.